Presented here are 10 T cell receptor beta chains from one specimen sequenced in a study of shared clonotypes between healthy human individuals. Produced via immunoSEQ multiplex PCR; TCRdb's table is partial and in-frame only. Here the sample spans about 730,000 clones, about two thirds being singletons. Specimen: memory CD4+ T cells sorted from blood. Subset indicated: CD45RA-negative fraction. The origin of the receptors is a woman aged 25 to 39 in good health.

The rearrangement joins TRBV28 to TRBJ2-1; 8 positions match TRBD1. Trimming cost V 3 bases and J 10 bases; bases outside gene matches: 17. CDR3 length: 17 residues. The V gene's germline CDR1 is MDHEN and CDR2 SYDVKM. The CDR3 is CASSFWGRGRPTREQFF. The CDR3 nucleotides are TGTGCCAGCAGTTTCTGGGGCAGGGGGCGGCCCACCAGGGAGCAGTTCTTC.

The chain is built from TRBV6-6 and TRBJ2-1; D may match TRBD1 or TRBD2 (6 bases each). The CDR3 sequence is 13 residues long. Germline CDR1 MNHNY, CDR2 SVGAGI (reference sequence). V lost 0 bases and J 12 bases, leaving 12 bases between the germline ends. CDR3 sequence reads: CASSYSRGAPQFF. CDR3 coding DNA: TGTGCCAGCAGTTACTCTAGGGGGGCACCGCAGTTCTTC.

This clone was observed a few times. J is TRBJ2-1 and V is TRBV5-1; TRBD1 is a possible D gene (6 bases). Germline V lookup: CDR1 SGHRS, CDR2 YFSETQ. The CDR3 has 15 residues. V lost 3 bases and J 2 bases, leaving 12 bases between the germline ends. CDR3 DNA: TGCGCCAGCAGCTCGGACAGTAACGCCTACAATGAGCAGTTCTTC. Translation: CASSSDSNAYNEQFF.

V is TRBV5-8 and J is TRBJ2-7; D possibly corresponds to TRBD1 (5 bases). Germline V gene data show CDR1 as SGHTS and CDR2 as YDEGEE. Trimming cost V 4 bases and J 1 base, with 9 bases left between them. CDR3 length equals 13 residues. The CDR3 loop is CASSVQGSYEQYF. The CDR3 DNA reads TGTGCCAGCAGCGTCCAGGGTTCCTACGAGCAGTACTTC.

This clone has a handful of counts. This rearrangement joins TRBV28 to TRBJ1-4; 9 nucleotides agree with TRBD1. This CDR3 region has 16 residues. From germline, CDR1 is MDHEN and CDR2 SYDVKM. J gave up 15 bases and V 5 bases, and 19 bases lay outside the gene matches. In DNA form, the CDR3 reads TGTGCCAGCAGTCCGGGACAGGGAGCCAGGAGATCCTTCTTGTTTTTT. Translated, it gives CASSPGQGARRSFLFF.

CDR3: CASTGGLQPQHF. The CDR3 DNA follows: TGTGCCAGCACGGGGGGCCTTCAGCCCCAGCATTTT. This chain joins TRBV28 and TRBJ1-5, with D tentatively TRBD1 (6 bases). Trimming left V 7 bases short and J 6 bases short, with 10 bases between. This CDR3 is 12 amino acids long. Germline loops: CDR1 MDHEN, CDR2 SYDVKM.

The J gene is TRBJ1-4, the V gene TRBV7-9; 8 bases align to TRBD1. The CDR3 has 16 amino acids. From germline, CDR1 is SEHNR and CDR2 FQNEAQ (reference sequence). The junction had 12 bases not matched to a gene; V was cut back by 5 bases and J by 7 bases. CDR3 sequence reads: CASSTDRGGDSEKLFF. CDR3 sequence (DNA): TGTGCCAGCAGCACTGACAGGGGTGGGGATAGTGAAAAACTGTTTTTT. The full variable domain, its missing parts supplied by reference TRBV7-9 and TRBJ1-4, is DTGVSQNPRHKITKRGQNVTFRCDPISEHNRLYWYRQTLGQGPEFLTYFQNEAQLEKSRLLSDRFSAERPKGSFSTLEIQRTEQGDSAMYLCASSTDRGGDSEKLFFGSGTQLSVL.

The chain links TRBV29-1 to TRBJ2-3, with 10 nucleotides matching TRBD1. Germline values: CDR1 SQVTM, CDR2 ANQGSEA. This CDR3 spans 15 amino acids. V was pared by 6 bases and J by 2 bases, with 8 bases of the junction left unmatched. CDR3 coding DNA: TGCAGCGTGCGCCGGACAGGGGGTTTCACAGATACGCAGTATTTT. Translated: CSVRRTGGFTDTQYF.

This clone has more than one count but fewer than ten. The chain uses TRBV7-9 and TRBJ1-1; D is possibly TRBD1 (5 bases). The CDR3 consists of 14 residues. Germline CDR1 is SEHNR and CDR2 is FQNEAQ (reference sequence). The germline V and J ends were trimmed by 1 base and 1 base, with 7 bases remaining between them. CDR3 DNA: TGTGCCAGCAGCTTAGGACAGAGGAACACTGAAGCTTTCTTT. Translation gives CASSLGQRNTEAFF.

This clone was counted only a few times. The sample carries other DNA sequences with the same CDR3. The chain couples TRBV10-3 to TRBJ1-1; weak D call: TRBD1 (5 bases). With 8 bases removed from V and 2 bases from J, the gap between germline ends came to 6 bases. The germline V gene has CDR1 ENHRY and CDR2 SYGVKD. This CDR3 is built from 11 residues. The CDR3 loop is CAIGGNTEAFF. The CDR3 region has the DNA TGTGCCATCGGGGGTAACACTGAAGCTTTCTTT.